This T cell receptor (beta chain) is drawn from a study of lymphopenia after photon versus proton radiotherapy. This clone showed up just once. As yet, its antigen is unknown. Germline CDR1 SGHVS, CDR2 FQNEAQ. The ends were cut back, 5 bases at V and 0 bases at J, with 14 bases in the middle. The CDR3 covers 15 residues. Assay: immunoSEQ multiplex PCR; the TCRdb copy retains only in-frame clones and omits some. The table has 15,000 to 20,000 clones, 70% to 90% seen once. Study-level results: After lymphocyte nadir, photon-treated repertoires showed oligoclonal expansion, especially CD8+ Temra. Photon-treated patients lost naive T cells and TCR diversity; proton-treated stayed stable. Authors raise, but do not show, better survival with proton therapy.

This chain joins TRBV7-8 and TRBJ2-7; D may be TRBD2 (5 bases). The specimen was peripheral blood, collected from a patient treated with proton-based radiotherapy. The sequence derives from a woman aged 55-69 years with cholangiocarcinoma. Some clones in this sample may be carry-over from other donors' samples. The CDR3 region has the DNA TGTGCCAGCAGCCTACGGGGAGCGCTCTCCTACGAGCAGTACTTC. This gives the protein CASSLRGALSYEQYF.